This entry lists 4 T cell receptor beta chains sequenced from one sample in a study of cytomegalovirus exposure and HLA in healthy donors. The PCR used 60 Vbeta and 13 Jbeta primers. Sequencing used immunoSEQ multiplex PCR; TCRdb keeps in-frame clones, though not all of them. The repertoire holds 120,000 to 150,000 clones, with roughly 86% as singletons. The sequencing sample was made of PBMCs. Receptors were obtained from a woman aged 35 to 49 in good health and CMV-seronegative.

The chain is built from TRBV7-9 and TRBJ1-1, with a tentative D call TRBD1 (5 bases). V dropped 1 base and J dropped 9 bases, with 9 bases sitting between them. Germline V gene sequence: CDR1 SEHNR, CDR2 FQNEAQ (reference sequence). This CDR3 region has 12 residues. This CDR3 reads CASSLEEGKAFF. DNA for the CDR3: TGTGCCAGCAGCTTAGAGGAGGGGAAAGCTTTCTTT.

V gene TRBV19 combines with J gene TRBJ2-1; D is unclear. The CDR3 runs to 12 residues. The ends were cut back, 3 bases at V and 7 bases at J, with 7 bases in the middle. Germline V CDR1 and CDR2: LNHDA, SQIVND (reference sequence). The CDR3 nucleotides are TGTGCCAGTAGTATGGCTGCTAATGAGCAGTTCTTC. It translates to CASSMAANEQFF.

CDR3 in DNA: TGTGCCAGCAGCACCCAGGGACAGGGACACTACGAGCAGTACTTC. This translates into CASSTQGQGHYEQYF. The J gene is TRBJ2-7, the V gene TRBV7-8, with 9 bases that match TRBD1. The trim removed 5 bases at V and 3 bases at J, leaving 8 bases unmatched. Germline loops: CDR1 SGHVS, CDR2 FQNEAQ. The CDR3 length is 15 residues.

The CDR3 region has the DNA TGTGCCAGCAGCTTGGAACAGGGAGTCTCTGGAAACACCATATATTTT. This codes for CASSLEQGVSGNTIYF. This chain joins TRBV5-5 and TRBJ1-3; D is perhaps TRBD1 (6 bases). There are 16 residues in the CDR3. V lost 0 bases and J lost 0, with 10 bases in between. Germline values: CDR1 SGHKS, CDR2 YYEKEE (reference sequence).